These T cell receptor beta chains were read from a single sample in a study of early T cells in non-severe SARS-CoV-2 infection. From the 5' RACE reads, TCRdb called clonotypes with MiXCR, one entry per CDR3 protein. The data show around 66,000 distinct CDR3 sequences, 13% seen once. The specimen was whole blood. These TCRs come from an adult who was a healthcare worker with PCR-confirmed SARS-CoV-2 infection or an uninfected control (not recorded which). Both conserved end residues are part of each CDR3. The D gene is left open where the match is weak.

j_call d_call v_call cdr3_aa
TRBJ2-7 NA TRBV29-1 CSASEGTYEQYF
TRBJ2-1 TRBD2 TRBV5-1 CASSSETSGGNYNEQFF
TRBJ1-2 NA TRBV3-1 CASSQDLDLKVDGYTF
TRBJ1-2 TRBD1 TRBV12-3/TRBV12-4 CASRAGQGTLYGYTF
TRBJ1-5 NA TRBV28 CASSSPAGDEDNQPQHF
TRBJ2-2 TRBD1 TRBV29-1 CSAAITGGIGELFF
TRBJ1-5 NA TRBV5-8 CASSLAGPQHF
TRBJ2-2 TRBD2 TRBV5-1 CASGASGSFSTGELFF
TRBJ2-3 NA TRBV29-1 CSVGLGDTDTQYF
TRBJ1-2 NA TRBV7-8 CASSLIGGGRSYYGYTF
TRBJ2-1 TRBD2 TRBV4-3 CASSQDVLAGPKADEQFF
TRBJ2-7 NA TRBV28 CASSLGDYEQYF
TRBJ2-2 NA TRBV3-1 CASSQDLLGSGGELFF
TRBJ2-7 TRBD2 TRBV2 CASSETSGKNEQYF
TRBJ2-3 NA TRBV13 CASSLSSRADTQYF